The 27 T cell receptor beta chains in this list originate from one sample, sequenced in a study of blood T cell repertoires in COVID-19. Libraries were prepared by immunoSEQ multiplex PCR; TCRdb keeps only in-frame clonotypes and omits some of them. Seen here are some 120,000 clones, over 75% observed once, and the top ten hold roughly 2%. What was sequenced was peripheral blood. These receptors all stem from a human donor with active COVID-19. The donor label of this sample is uncertain.

The J gene is TRBJ1-1, the V gene TRBV4-2; D remains unclear. The CDR3 has 14 amino acids. V lost 0 bases and J 4 bases, leaving 9 bases between the germline ends. Germline V lookup: CDR1 LGHNA, CDR2 YNFKEQ. The CDR3 DNA follows: TGTGCCAGCAGCCAAGATACCACAAGCACTGAAGCTTTCTTT. This codes for CASSQDTTSTEAFF.

The gene calls are TRBV4-2 and TRBJ1-2; 10 bases match TRBD1. V trimming: 1 base; J trimming: 8 bases; junction bases outside the gene matches: 10. This CDR3 region has 16 residues. CDR1 is LGHNA, CDR2 YNFKEQ, per germline. The DNA of the CDR3 is TGTGCCAGCAGCCAAGCCGTCCGACAGGGGGCTAGGGGCTACACCTTC. It specifies CASSQAVRQGARGYTF.

The chain joins TRBV14 to TRBJ2-1, with 14 nucleotides matching TRBD2. Trimming took 0 bases from V and 0 from J; bases not matched to a gene: 7. The CDR3 totals 20 residues. Per the germline V gene, CDR1 is SGHDN and CDR2 is FVKESK. The CDR3 is CASSQDARLAGGVSYNEQFF. CDR3 nucleotides: TGTGCCAGCAGCCAAGATGCGAGACTAGCGGGGGGGGTCTCCTACAATGAGCAGTTCTTC.

J is TRBJ1-5 and V is TRBV28; D is unresolved. The CDR3 covers 13 residues. CDR1 and CDR2 (germline): MDHEN, SYDVKM. With 1 base removed from V and 2 bases from J, the gap between germline ends came to 3 bases. The CDR3 region is CASSLSGNQPQHF. CDR3 nucleotide sequence: TGTGCCAGCAGTTTATCAGGCAATCAGCCCCAGCATTTT.

The rearrangement joins TRBV6-6 to TRBJ2-7; D is possibly TRBD1 (6 bases). The CDR3 is 13 amino acids. Trimming pared 5 bases from V and 3 bases from J, leaving 11 bases between. CDR1 MNHNY and CDR2 SVGAGI come from the germline V gene (reference sequence). The CDR3 region is CASSIIGGYEQYF. The CDR3 bases are TGTGCCAGCAGTATAATAGGGGGCTACGAGCAGTACTTC.

The V call is TRBV4-3, the J call TRBJ2-1; 8 nucleotides match TRBD1. CDR3 length: 17 amino acids. Looked up from germline, CDR1 is LGHNA and CDR2 is YSLEER. V shed 1 base, J shed 3 bases, and the junction held 8 bases outside the gene matches. CDR3 loop: CASSQAHQGAIYNEQFF. As DNA, the CDR3 is TGCGCCAGCAGCCAAGCCCACCAGGGGGCCATCTACAATGAGCAGTTCTTC.

This chain connects TRBV2 to TRBJ2-5; 7 nucleotides agree with TRBD2. This CDR3 has 17 residues. V was clipped by 7 bases and J by 1 base; unmatched bases: 15. Germline V CDR1 and CDR2: SNHLY, FYNNEI. The CDR3 loop reads CASTGLGAGVIQETQYF. Here the CDR3 DNA reads TGTGCCAGCACGGGGTTGGGTGCGGGGGTTATCCAAGAGACCCAGTACTTC.

V and J are TRBV5-1 and TRBJ2-5; D is perhaps TRBD1 (5 bases). Germline CDR1 reads SGHRS; CDR2 reads YFSETQ. This CDR3 contains 13 residues. V gave up 4 bases and J gave up 2 bases, with 9 bases separating them. The DNA for the CDR3 is TGCGCCAGCAGCGGGGCGACTCAAGAGACCCAGTACTTC. Its translation: CASSGATQETQYF. The full variable domain, completed using reference TRBV5-1 and TRBJ2-5, is KAGVTQTPRYLIKTRGQQVTLSCSPISGHRSVSWYQQTPGQGLQFLFEYFSETQRNKGNFPGRFSGRQFSNSRSEMNVSTLELGDSALYLCASSGATQETQYFGPGTRLLVL.

The chain uses TRBV28 and TRBJ2-1; 16 bases are a match to TRBD2. Unmatched junction bases numbered 8, after V lost 4 bases and J lost 5 bases. CDR3 length equals 18 residues. Germline CDR1 and CDR2: MDHEN and SYDVKM. The CDR3: CASSSRIGTSGGDNEQFF. The CDR3 DNA reads as TGTGCCAGCAGTTCTCGAATTGGGACTAGCGGGGGGGACAATGAGCAGTTCTTC.

This sequence joins TRBV7-8 and TRBJ2-2, with 10 bases aligning to TRBD2. V shed 7 bases, J shed 0 bases, and the junction held 11 bases outside the gene matches. Looked up from germline, CDR1 is SGHVS and CDR2 is FQNEAQ. This CDR3 region has 18 residues. CDR3 sequence: CASNPVVAGGTNTGELFF. CDR3 sequence (DNA): TGTGCCAGCAACCCCGTGGTAGCGGGGGGCACGAACACCGGGGAGCTGTTTTTT.

In the case of this clone: Other DNA sequences in the sample encode the same CDR3. The V call is TRBV19, the J call TRBJ2-1, with 12 nucleotides matching TRBD2. V shed 4 bases, J shed 9 bases, and the junction held 7 bases outside the gene matches. The germline V gene has CDR1 LNHDA and CDR2 SQIVND (reference sequence). CDR3 length: 15 residues. The CDR3 DNA is TGTGCCAGTAGTAGAGCTAGCGGGGGGGCCGGTGAGCAGTTCTTC. It is translated as CASSRASGGAGEQFF.

The CDR3 bases are TGCGCCAGCAGCCCATACTTGGACAGAGCCTATGGCTACACCTTC. Protein: CASSPYLDRAYGYTF. The chain employs TRBV4-1 and TRBJ1-2, with D perhaps matching TRBD1 (6 bases). The V gene lost 4 bases and the J gene lost 4 bases, with 16 bases spanning the gap. Per the germline V gene, CDR1 is MGHRA and CDR2 is YSYEKL. The CDR3 extends over 15 amino acids.

V and J are TRBV9 and TRBJ2-7, with TRBD1 matching 7 bases. CDR1 is SGDLS, CDR2 YYNGEE, per germline. The CDR3 is made up of 15 amino acids. The J segment lost 4 bases and the V segment lost 0 bases, leaving 7 bases of the junction unmatched. CDR3 loop: CASSVAGDRLYEQYF. DNA of the CDR3: TGTGCCAGCAGCGTAGCAGGGGACAGACTTTACGAGCAGTACTTC.

This CDR3 is CASSAPGQGVYEQYF. CDR3 bases: TGTGCCAGCTCAGCGCCGGGACAGGGAGTCTACGAGCAGTACTTC. The chain joins TRBV18 to TRBJ2-7, with 9 bases aligning to TRBD1. Germline assignment: CDR1 KGHSH and CDR2 LQKENI. The CDR3 totals 15 residues. Losses at the gene ends were 5 bases for V and 3 bases for J; bases not matched to a gene: 8.

The chain combines TRBV3-1 (or the pseudogene TRBV3-2) with TRBJ2-6; D is possibly TRBD2 (5 bases). The germline V gene encodes CDR1 LGHDT and CDR2 YNNKEL (reference sequence). The V end was cut by 4 bases, the J end by 4 bases, with 14 bases between. There are 16 residues in the CDR3. The CDR3 protein is CASSPQPSSGANVLTF. In nucleotides, the CDR3 is TGTGCCAGCAGCCCTCAACCTAGCTCCGGGGCCAACGTCCTGACTTTC.

This rearrangement joins TRBV2 to TRBJ1-2, with TRBD1 as a possible D gene (5 bases). Germline lookup yields CDR1 SNHLY and CDR2 FYNNEI. Trimming removed 3 bases from V and 0 bases from J, with 17 bases in between. The CDR3 contains 17 residues. DNA of the CDR3: TGTGCCAGCAGTGACGACAGAAGAGGTCCCTCTAACTATGGCTACACCTTC. This gives the protein CASSDDRRGPSNYGYTF.

V gene TRBV4-2 combines with J gene TRBJ2-5; 14 nucleotides match TRBD2. J lost 4 bases, V lost 3 bases, and 4 bases had no gene match. The germline gives CDR1 LGHNA, CDR2 YNFKEQ. The CDR3 length is 16 residues. For the CDR3, the DNA is TGTGCCAGCAGCCATGCCGGGACTAGCGGGAGAGAGACCCAGTACTTC. This codes for CASSHAGTSGRETQYF.

The rearrangement uses TRBV5-6 and TRBJ2-3; 12 positions match TRBD2. The CDR3 is 17 residues long. In germline, CDR1 is SGHDT, CDR2 YYEEEE. The V segment lost 2 bases and the J segment 0 bases; nucleotides outside the gene matches: 4. DNA for the CDR3: TGTGCCAGCAGCTTCCGACTAGCGGGGGATAGCACAGATACGCAGTATTTT. Protein sequence: CASSFRLAGDSTDTQYF.

The chain joins TRBV7-6 to TRBJ1-6; the D is unclear. The CDR3 sequence is 13 residues long. Germline CDR1 is SGHVS and CDR2 is FNYEAQ. The V gene lost 3 bases and the J gene lost 8 bases, with 8 bases spanning the gap. CDR3 amino acids: CASSFSNDSPLHF. CDR3 DNA: TGTGCCAGCAGCTTCAGTAATGATTCACCCCTCCACTTT.

The chain couples TRBV27 to TRBJ1-3; possibly TRBD1 for D (6 bases). Germline V CDR1 and CDR2: MNHEY, SMNVEV (reference sequence). The CDR3 is 16 amino acids. V lost 2 bases, J lost 0 bases, and 11 bases lay in between. The CDR3 reads CASSLLGGGSGNTIYF. The CDR3 coding sequence is TGTGCCAGCAGTTTACTAGGGGGGGGCTCTGGAAACACCATATATTTT.

V usage is TRBV28 and J usage is TRBJ1-4; 8 bases agree with TRBD1. Germline CDR1 MDHEN, CDR2 SYDVKM. The CDR3 length is 15 residues. The V gene end was trimmed by 5 bases and the J gene end by 10 bases; junction bases not matched to a gene: 12. The CDR3 reads CASSVPGQALRKLFF. For the CDR3, the DNA is TGTGCCAGCAGTGTACCGGGACAGGCGCTTCGAAAACTGTTTTTT. Together with reference TRBV28 and TRBJ1-4, the CDR3 gives the full variable domain: DVKVTQSSRYLVKRTGEKVFLECVQDMDHENMFWYRQDPGLGLRLIYFSYDVKMKEKGDIPEGYSVSREKKERFSLILESASTNQTSMYLCASSVPGQALRKLFFGSGTQLSVL.

This chain connects TRBV4-1 to TRBJ1-2; a weak D match, TRBD1 (5 bases). V shed 5 bases and J shed 4 bases, with 14 bases lying between them. Germline CDR1 reads MGHRA; CDR2 reads YSYEKL. The length of the CDR3 is 14 residues. CDR3 region: CASSTPGGSYGYTF. CDR3 coding DNA: TGCGCCAGCAGCACACCCGGGGGGAGCTATGGCTACACCTTC.

In DNA, the CDR3 is TGTGCCAGTAGTATCCAGGACAGGGTGATTTATGCCACTGAAGCTTTCTTT. It translates to CASSIQDRVIYATEAFF. V is TRBV19 and J is TRBJ1-1, with 8 bases matching TRBD1. The germline gives CDR1 LNHDA, CDR2 SQIVND (reference sequence). V dropped 3 bases and J dropped 4; count of bases not matched to a gene: 13. The CDR3 is made up of 17 amino acids.

The chain is built from TRBV19 and TRBJ2-5; 7 bases agree with TRBD2. J was trimmed by 0 bases and V by 3 bases; bases with no gene match: 7. This CDR3 is built from 16 residues. Germline CDR1 reads LNHDA; CDR2 reads SQIVND (reference sequence). CDR3 DNA: TGTGCCAGTAGTATCAGCGGGACTACGTACCAAGAGACCCAGTACTTC. This codes for CASSISGTTYQETQYF.

The V call is TRBV5-1, the J call TRBJ1-1; the D gene is possibly TRBD1 (5 bases). The V gene's germline CDR1 is SGHRS and CDR2 YFSETQ. The CDR3 extends over 15 amino acids. Trimming pared 0 bases from V and 2 bases from J, leaving 11 bases between. The CDR3, as DNA: TGCGCCAGCAGCTTGGTCAGACAGATAAACACTGAAGCTTTCTTT. Residues: CASSLVRQINTEAFF.

J is TRBJ1-5 and V is TRBV6-2 or TRBV6-3, with D possibly matching TRBD1 (5 bases). With 2 bases removed from V and 1 base from J, the gap between germline ends came to 6 bases. Germline CDR1 MNHEY, CDR2 SVGEGT. The CDR3 has 14 amino acids. The CDR3 bases are TGTGCCAGCAGTTACGGGGCCAGCAATCAGCCCCAGCATTTT. It yields the protein CASSYGASNQPQHF.

The rearrangement joins TRBV27 to TRBJ2-7; 10 nucleotides line up with TRBD1. CDR3 size: 18 residues. The V gene end was trimmed by 3 bases and the J gene end by 5 bases; junction bases not matched to a gene: 16. Germline CDR1 reads MNHEY; CDR2 reads SMNVEV (reference sequence). CDR3 in DNA: TGTGCCAGCAGTTTGAGGGGACACCGGGACAGGGGTTCGAACGAGCAGTACTTC. This encodes CASSLRGHRDRGSNEQYF.